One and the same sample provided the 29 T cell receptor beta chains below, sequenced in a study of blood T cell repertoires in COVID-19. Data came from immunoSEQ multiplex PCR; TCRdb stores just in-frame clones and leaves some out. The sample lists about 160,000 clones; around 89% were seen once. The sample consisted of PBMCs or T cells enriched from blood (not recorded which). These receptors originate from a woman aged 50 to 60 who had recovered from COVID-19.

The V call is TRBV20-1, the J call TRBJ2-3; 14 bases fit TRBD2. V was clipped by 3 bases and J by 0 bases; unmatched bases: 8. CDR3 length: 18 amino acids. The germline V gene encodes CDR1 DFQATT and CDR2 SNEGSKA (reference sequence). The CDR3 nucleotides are TGCAGTGCTAGTGGACTAGCGGGGGGTGCGTATAGCACAGATACGCAGTATTTT. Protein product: CSASGLAGGAYSTDTQYF.

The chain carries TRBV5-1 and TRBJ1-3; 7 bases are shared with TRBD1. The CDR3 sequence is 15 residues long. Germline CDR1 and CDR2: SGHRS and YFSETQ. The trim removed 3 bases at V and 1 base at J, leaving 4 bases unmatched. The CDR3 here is CASSYRTGSGNTIYF. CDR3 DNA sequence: TGCGCCAGCAGCTACCGGACAGGTTCTGGAAACACCATATATTTT. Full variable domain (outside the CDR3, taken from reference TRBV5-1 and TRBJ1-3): KAGVTQTPRYLIKTRGQQVTLSCSPISGHRSVSWYQQTPGQGLQFLFEYFSETQRNKGNFPGRFSGRQFSNSRSEMNVSTLELGDSALYLCASSYRTGSGNTIYFGEGSWLTVV.

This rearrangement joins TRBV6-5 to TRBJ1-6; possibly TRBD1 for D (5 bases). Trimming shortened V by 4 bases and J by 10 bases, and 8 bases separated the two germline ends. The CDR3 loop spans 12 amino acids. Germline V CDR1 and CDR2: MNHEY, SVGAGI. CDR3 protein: CASSLGGSPLHF. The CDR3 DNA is TGTGCCAGCAGTTTGGGGGGATCACCCCTCCACTTT.

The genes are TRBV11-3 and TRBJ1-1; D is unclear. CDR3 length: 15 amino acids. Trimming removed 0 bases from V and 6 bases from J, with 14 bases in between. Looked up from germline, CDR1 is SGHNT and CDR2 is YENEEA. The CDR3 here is CASSLDLGRFAEAFF. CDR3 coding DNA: TGTGCCAGCAGCTTAGATTTAGGGAGGTTCGCTGAAGCTTTCTTT. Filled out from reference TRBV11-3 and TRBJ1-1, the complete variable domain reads EAGVVQSPRYKIIEKKQPVAFWCNPISGHNTLYWYLQNLGQGPELLIRYENEEAVDDSQLPKDRFSAERLKGVDSTLKIQPAELGDSAVYLCASSLDLGRFAEAFFGQGTRLTVV.

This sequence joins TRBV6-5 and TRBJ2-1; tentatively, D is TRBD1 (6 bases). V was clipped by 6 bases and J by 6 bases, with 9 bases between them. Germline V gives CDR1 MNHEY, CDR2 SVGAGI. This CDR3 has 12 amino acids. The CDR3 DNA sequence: TGTGCCAGCAGGGACAGCACCAATGAGCAGTTCTTC. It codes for CASRDSTNEQFF.

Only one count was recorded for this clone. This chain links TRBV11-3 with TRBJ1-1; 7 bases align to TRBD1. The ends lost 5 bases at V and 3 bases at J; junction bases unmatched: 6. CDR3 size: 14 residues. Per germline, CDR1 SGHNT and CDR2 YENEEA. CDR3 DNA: TGTGCCAGCAGCCAGATTGACAGGGACACTGAAGCTTTCTTT. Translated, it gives CASSQIDRDTEAFF.

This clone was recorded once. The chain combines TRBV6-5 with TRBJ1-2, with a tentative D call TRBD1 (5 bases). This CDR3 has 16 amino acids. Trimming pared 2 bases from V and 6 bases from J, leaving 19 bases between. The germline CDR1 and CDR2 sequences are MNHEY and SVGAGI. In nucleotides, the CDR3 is TGTGCCAGCAGTTACCGGGCGAGCGGGGGGTTACATGGCTACACCTTC. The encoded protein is CASSYRASGGLHGYTF.

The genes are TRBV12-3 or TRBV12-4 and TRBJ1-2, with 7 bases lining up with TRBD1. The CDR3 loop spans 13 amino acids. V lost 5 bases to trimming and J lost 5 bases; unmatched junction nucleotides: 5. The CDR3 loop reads CASSTTGWYGYTF. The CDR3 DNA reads TGTGCCAGCAGTACGACAGGGTGGTATGGCTACACCTTC.

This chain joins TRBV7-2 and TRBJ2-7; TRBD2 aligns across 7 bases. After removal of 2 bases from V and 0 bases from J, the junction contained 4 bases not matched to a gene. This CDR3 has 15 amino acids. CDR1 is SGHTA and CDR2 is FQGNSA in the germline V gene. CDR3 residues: CASSLNGGTSYEQYF. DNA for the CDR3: TGTGCCAGCAGCTTAAACGGGGGGACCTCCTACGAGCAGTACTTC.

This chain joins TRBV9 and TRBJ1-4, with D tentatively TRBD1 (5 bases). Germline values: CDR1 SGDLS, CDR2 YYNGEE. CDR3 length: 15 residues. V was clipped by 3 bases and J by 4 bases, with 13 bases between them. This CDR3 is CASSATGLLNEKLFF. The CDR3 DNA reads TGTGCCAGCAGCGCTACGGGACTCCTTAATGAAAAACTGTTTTTT.

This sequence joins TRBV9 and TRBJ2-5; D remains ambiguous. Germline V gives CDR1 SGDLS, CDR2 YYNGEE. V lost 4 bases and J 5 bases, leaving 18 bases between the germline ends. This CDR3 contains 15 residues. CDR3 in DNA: TGTGCCAGCAGCCCCACTTGGGCCGGCGAGGAGACCCAGTACTTC. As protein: CASSPTWAGEETQYF.

The CDR3 DNA reads TGTGCCAGCAGTTCAGGGGGCGCAACGTTTCCTGAAGCTTTCTTT. This translates into CASSSGGATFPEAFF. The chain combines TRBV6-5 with TRBJ1-1, with 8 nucleotides matching TRBD1. This CDR3 is built from 15 residues. J lost 6 bases, V lost 4 bases, and 10 bases had no gene match. The germline gives CDR1 MNHEY, CDR2 SVGAGI.

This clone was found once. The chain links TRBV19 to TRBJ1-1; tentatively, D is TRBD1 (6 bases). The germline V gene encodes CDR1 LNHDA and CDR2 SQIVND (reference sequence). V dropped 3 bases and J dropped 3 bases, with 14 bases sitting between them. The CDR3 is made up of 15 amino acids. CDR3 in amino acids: CASSIPPAGDTEAFF. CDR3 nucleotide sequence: TGTGCCAGTAGTATTCCTCCCGCAGGGGACACTGAAGCTTTCTTT.

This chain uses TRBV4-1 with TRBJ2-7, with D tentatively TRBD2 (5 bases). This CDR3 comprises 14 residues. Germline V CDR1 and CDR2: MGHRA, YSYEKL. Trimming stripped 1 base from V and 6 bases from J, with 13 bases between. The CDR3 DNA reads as TGCGCCAGCAGCCAAGGTAGAGGGTCGGGCGAGCAGTACTTC. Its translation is CASSQGRGSGEQYF.

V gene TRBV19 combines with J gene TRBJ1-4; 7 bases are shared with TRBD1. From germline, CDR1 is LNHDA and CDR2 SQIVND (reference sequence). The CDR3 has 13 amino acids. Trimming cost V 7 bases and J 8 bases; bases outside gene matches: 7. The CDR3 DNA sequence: TGTGCCAGTACCCCGACAGGGTGGGAAAAACTGTTTTTT. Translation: CASTPTGWEKLFF.

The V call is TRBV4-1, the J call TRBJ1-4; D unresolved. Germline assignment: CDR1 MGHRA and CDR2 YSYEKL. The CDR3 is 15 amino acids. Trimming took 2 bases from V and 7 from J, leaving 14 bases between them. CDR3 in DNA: TGCGCCAGCAGCCAATTACCACCCCCGAGTGAAAAACTGTTTTTT. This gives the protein CASSQLPPPSEKLFF.

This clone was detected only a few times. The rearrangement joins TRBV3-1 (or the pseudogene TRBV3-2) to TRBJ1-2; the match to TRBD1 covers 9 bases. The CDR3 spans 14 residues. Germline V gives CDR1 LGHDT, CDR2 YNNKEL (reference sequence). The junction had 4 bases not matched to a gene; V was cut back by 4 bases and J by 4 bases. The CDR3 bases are TGTGCCAGCAGCCTAGGGACAGGGACCTATGGCTACACCTTC. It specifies CASSLGTGTYGYTF.

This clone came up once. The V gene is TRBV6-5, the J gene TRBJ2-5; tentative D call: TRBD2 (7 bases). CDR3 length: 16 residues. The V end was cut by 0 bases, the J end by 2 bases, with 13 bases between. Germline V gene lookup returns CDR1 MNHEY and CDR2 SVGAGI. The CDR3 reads CASSYSGGGTQETQYF. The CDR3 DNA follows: TGTGCCAGCAGTTACTCTGGGGGGGGCACACAAGAGACCCAGTACTTC.

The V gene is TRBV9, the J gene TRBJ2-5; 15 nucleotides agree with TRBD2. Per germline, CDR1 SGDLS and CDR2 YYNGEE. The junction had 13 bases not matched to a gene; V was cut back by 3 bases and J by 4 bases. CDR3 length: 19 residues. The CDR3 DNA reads TGTGCCAGCAGCGAAGGAAGGACTAGCGGGGGGGCTGAGGGAGAGACCCAGTACTTC. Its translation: CASSEGRTSGGAEGETQYF.

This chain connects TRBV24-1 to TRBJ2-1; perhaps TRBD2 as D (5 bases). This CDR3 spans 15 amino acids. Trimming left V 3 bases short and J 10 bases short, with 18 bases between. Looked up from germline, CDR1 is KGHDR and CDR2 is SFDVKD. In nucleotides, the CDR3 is TGTGCCACCAGTGATCCGCGTCGTCCGGGAACGGAGCAGTTCTTC. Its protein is CATSDPRRPGTEQFF.

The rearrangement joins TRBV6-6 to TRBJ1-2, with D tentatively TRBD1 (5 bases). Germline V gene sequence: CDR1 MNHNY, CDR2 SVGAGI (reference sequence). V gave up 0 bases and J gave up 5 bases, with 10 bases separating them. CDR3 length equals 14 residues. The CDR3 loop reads CASSYSAGGYGYTF. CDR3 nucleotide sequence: TGTGCCAGCAGTTACTCGGCGGGGGGGTATGGCTACACCTTC.

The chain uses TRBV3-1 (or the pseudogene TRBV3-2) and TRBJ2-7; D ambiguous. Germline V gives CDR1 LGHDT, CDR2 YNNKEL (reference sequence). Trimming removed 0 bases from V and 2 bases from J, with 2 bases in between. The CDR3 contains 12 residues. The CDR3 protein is CASSQDTYEQYF. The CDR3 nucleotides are TGTGCCAGCAGCCAAGACACCTACGAGCAGTACTTC.

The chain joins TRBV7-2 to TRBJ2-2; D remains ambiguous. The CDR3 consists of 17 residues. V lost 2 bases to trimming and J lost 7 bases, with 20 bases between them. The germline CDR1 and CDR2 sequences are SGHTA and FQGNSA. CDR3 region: CASSLMVSSGSGGELFF. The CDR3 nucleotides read TGTGCCAGCAGCTTAATGGTATCTTCCGGGTCCGGCGGGGAGCTGTTTTTT. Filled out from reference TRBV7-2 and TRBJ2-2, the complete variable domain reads GAGVSQSPSNKVTEKGKDVELRCDPISGHTALYWYRQSLGQGLEFLIYFQGNSAPDKSGLPSDRFSAERTGGSVSTLTIQRTQQEDSAVYLCASSLMVSSGSGGELFFGEGSRLTVL.

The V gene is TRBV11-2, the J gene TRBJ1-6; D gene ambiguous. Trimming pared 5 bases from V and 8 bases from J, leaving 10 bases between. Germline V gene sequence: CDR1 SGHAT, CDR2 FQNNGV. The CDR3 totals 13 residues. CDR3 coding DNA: TGTGCCAGCAGCCCTCCTGGGCATTCACCCCTCCACTTT. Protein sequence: CASSPPGHSPLHF.

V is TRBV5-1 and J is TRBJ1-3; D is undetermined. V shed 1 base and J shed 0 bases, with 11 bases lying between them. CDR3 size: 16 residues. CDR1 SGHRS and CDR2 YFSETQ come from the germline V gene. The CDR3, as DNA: TGCGCCAGCAGCTTGTTAGCCGGCTTCTCTGGAAACACCATATATTTT. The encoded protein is CASSLLAGFSGNTIYF. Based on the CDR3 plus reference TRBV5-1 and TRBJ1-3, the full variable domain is KAGVTQTPRYLIKTRGQQVTLSCSPISGHRSVSWYQQTPGQGLQFLFEYFSETQRNKGNFPGRFSGRQFSNSRSEMNVSTLELGDSALYLCASSLLAGFSGNTIYFGEGSWLTVV.

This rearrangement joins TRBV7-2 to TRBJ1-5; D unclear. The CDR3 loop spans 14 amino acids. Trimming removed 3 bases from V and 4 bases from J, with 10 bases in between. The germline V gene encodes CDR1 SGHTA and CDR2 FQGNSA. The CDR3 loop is CASSFEGSNQPQHF. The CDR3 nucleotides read TGTGCCAGCAGCTTTGAGGGATCGAATCAGCCCCAGCATTTT.

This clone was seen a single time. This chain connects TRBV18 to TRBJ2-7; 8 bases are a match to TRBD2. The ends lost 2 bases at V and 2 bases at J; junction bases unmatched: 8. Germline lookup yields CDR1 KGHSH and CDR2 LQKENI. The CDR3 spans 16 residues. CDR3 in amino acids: CASSPTGGPLTYEQYF. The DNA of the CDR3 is TGTGCCAGCTCACCAACGGGGGGGCCCCTAACCTACGAGCAGTACTTC.

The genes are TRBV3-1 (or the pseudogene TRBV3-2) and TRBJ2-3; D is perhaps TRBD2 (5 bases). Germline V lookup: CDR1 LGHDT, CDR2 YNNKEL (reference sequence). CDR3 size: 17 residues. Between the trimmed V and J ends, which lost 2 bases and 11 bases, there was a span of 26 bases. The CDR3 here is CASSQQAGMGSHSKQYF. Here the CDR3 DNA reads TGTGCCAGCAGCCAACAAGCCGGGATGGGGTCGCATTCTAAGCAGTATTTT.

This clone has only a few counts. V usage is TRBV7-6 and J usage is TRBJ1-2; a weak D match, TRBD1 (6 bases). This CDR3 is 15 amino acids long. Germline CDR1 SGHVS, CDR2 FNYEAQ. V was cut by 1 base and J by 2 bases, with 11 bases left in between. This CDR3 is CASSLDPGENYGYTF. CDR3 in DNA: TGTGCCAGCAGCTTAGATCCAGGGGAAAACTATGGCTACACCTTC.